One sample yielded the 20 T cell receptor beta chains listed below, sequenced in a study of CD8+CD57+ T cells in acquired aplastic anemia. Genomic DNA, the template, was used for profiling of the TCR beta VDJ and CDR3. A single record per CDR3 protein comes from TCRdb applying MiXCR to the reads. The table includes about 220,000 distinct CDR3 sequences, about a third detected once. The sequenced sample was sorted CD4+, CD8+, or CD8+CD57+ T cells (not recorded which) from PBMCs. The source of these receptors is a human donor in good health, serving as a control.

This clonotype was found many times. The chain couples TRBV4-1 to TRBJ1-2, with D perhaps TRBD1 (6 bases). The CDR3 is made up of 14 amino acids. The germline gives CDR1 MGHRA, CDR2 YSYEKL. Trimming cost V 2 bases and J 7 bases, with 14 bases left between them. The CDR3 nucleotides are TGCGCCAGCAGCCAAATCTTCAAGGACAGTGGCTACACCTTC. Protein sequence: CASSQIFKDSGYTF.

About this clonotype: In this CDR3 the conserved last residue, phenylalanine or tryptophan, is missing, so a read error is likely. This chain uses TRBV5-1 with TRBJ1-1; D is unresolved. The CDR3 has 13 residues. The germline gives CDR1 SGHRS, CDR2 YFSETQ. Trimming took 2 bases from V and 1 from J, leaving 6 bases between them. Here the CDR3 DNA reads TGCGCCAGCAGCTTCATCGGGAACACTGAAGCTTTCTCT. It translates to CASSFIGNTEAFS.

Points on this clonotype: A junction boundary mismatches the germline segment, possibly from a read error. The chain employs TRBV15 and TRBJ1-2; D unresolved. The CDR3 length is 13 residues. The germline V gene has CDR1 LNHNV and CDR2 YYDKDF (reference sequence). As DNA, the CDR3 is TGTGCCACCAGCAGAGATAAGGTAACTAGCTACATCTTC. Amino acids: CATSRDKVTSYIF.

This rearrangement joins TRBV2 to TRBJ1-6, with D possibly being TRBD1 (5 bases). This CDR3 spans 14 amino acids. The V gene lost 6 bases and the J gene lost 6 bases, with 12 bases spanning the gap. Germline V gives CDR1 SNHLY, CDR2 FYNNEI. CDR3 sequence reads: CASRPWDGNSPLHF. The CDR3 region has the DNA TGTGCCAGCAGGCCATGGGACGGTAATTCACCCCTCCACTTT.

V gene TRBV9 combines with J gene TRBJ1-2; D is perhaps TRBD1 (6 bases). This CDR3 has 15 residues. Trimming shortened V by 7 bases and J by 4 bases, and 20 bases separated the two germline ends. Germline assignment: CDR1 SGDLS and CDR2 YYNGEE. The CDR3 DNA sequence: TGTGCCAGCTCACCATCGGGGGCAATTATCTATGGCTACACCTTC. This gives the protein CASSPSGAIIYGYTF.

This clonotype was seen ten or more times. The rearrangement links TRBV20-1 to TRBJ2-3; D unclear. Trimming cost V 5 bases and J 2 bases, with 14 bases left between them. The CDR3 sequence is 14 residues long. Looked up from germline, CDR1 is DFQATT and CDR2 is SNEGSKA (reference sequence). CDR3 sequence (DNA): TGCAGTGCTGGGCCGACAATATACACAGATACGCAGTATTTT. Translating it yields CSAGPTIYTDTQYF.

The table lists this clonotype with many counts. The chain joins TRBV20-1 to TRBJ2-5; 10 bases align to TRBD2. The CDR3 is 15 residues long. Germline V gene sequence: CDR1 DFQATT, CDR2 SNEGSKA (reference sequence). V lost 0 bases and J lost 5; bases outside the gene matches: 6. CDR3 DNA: TGCAGTGCTAGAGAGGCTAGCGGGGGAGAGGAGACCCAGTACTTC. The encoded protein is CSAREASGGEETQYF.

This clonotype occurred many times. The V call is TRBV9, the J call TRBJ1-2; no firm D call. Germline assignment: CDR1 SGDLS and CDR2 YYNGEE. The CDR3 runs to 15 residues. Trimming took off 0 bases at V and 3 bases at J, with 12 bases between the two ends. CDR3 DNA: TGTGCCAGCAGCGTAGATCCCAGGCGGGACTATGGCTACACCTTC. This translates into CASSVDPRRDYGYTF.

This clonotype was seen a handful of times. The CDR3 nucleotides are TGTGCCATCAGTGAGTTGGCTTCGTACGAGCAGTACTTC. Its protein is CAISELASYEQYF. The rearrangement uses TRBV10-3 and TRBJ2-7, with D unresolved. The length of the CDR3 is 13 residues. V lost 1 base and J lost 4, with 8 bases in between. Germline V gene data show CDR1 as ENHRY and CDR2 as SYGVKD.

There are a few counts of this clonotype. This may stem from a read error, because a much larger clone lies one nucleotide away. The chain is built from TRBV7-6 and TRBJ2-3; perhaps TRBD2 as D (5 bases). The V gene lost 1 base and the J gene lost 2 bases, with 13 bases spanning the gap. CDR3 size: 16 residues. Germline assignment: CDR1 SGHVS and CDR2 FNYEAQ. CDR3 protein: CASSLVAFEATDTQYF. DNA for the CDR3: TGTGCCAGCAGCTTAGTAGCGTTTGAGGCCACAGATACGCAGTATTTT. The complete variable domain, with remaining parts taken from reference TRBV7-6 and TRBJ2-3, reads GAGVSQSPRYKVTKRGQDVALRCDPISGHVSLYWYRQALGQGPEFLTYFNYEAQQDKSGLPNDRFSAERPEGSISTLTIQRTEQRDSAMYRCASSLVAFEATDTQYFGPGTRLTVL.

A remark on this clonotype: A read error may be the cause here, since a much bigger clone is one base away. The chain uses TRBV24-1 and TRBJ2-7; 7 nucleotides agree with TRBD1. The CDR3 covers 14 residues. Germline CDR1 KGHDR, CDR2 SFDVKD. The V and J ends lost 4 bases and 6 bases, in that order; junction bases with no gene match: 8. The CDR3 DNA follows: TGTGCCACCAGTGAAAGACAGGGACGGGCCGAGCAGTACTTC. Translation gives CATSERQGRAEQYF.

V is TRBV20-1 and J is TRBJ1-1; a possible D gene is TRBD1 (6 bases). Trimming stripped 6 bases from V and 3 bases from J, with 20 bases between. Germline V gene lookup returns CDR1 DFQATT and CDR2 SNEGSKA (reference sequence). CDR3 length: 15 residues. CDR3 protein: CSARPNREPDTEAFF. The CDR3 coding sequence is TGCAGTGCACGCCCCAACAGGGAGCCCGACACTGAAGCTTTCTTT.

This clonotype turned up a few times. DNA for the CDR3: TGCAGTGCTAGTCCCCCTCAAATTACCTACGAGCAGTACTTC. Its protein is CSASPPQITYEQYF. The chain couples TRBV20-1 to TRBJ2-7; D is uncertain. CDR1 and CDR2 (germline): DFQATT, SNEGSKA (reference sequence). Trimming took off 3 bases at V and 2 bases at J, with 14 bases between the two ends. The CDR3 covers 14 residues.

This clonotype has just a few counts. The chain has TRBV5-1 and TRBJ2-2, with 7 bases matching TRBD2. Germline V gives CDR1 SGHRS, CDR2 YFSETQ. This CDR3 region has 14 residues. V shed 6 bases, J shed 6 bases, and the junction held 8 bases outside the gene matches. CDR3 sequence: CASNLRRGAGELFF. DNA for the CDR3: TGCGCCAGCAACTTACGCCGGGGGGCCGGGGAGCTGTTTTTT.

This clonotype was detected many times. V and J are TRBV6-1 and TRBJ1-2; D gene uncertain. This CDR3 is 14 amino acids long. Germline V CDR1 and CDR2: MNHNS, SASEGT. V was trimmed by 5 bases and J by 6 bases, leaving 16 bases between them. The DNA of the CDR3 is TGTGCCAGCAGTCCACAAAATCGGCCGAATGGCTACACCTTC. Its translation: CASSPQNRPNGYTF.

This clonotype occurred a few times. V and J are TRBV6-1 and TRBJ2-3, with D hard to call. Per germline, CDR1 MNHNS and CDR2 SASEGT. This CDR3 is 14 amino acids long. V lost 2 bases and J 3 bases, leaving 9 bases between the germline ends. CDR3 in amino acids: CASSEYGRTDTQYF. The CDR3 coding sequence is TGTGCCAGCAGTGAATATGGCAGGACAGATACGCAGTATTTT.

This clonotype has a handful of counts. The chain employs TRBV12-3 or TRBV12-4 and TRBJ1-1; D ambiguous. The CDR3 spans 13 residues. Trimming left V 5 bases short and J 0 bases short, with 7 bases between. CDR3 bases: TGTGCCAGCAGTAAACATCTGAACACTGAAGCTTTCTTT. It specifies CASSKHLNTEAFF.

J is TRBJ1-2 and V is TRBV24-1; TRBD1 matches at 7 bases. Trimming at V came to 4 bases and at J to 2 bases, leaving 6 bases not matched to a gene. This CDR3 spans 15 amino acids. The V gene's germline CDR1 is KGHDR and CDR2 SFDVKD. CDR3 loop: CATSDKRQGNYGYTF. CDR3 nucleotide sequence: TGTGCCACCAGTGACAAACGACAGGGAAACTATGGCTACACCTTC.

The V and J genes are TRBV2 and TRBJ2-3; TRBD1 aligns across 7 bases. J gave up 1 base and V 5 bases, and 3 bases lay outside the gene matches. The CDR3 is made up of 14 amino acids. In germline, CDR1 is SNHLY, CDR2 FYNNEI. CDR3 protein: CASSIGQGTDTQYF. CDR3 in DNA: TGTGCCAGCAGTATCGGACAGGGCACAGATACGCAGTATTTT.

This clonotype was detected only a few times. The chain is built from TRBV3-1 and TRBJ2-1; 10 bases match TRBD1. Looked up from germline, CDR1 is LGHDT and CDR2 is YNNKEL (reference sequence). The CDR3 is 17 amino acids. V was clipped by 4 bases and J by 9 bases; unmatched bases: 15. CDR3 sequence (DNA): TGTGCCAGCAGCCGAGGAATAGGGACAGGGGATAGCGGTGAGCAGTTCTTC. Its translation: CASSRGIGTGDSGEQFF.